The 17 T cell receptor beta chains below all came from one sample that was sequenced in a study of blood T cell repertoires in COVID-19. Generated by immunoSEQ multiplex PCR, the TCRdb table keeps only in-frame clones and is missing some. The top ten clones hold about 8.2% of a sample with approximately 500,000 clones, less than 90% of them seen once. Sequencing was done on a sample of peripheral blood. The receptor source for this set is a woman between 50 and 59 years old with COVID-19, enrolled during active disease.

This sequence joins TRBV7-3 and TRBJ2-1; maybe TRBD2 (5 bases). V dropped 6 bases and J dropped 6 bases, with 15 bases sitting between them. The CDR3 runs to 14 residues. Germline CDR1 and CDR2: SGHTA and FQGTGA. The CDR3 DNA reads TGTGCCAGCAGTACGGGATTCCAATCCAATGAGCAGTTCTTC. Its protein product is CASSTGFQSNEQFF.

The chain carries TRBV5-4 and TRBJ1-5; 7 bases fit TRBD1. V lost 4 bases to trimming and J lost 3 bases; unmatched junction nucleotides: 4. This CDR3 contains 14 residues. In germline, CDR1 is SGHNT, CDR2 YYREEE (reference sequence). CDR3 in amino acids: CASSEDRSNQPQHF. Here the CDR3 DNA reads TGTGCCAGCAGCGAGGACAGGTCCAATCAGCCCCAGCATTTT. The whole variable domain, filled in from reference TRBV5-4 and TRBJ1-5, reads ETGVTQSPTHLIKTRGQQVTLRCSSQSGHNTVSWYQQALGQGPQFIFQYYREEENGRGNFPPRFSGLQFPNYSSELNVNALELDDSALYLCASSEDRSNQPQHFGDGTRLSIL.

This rearrangement joins TRBV19 to TRBJ2-6, with 7 positions matching TRBD1. The CDR3 loop spans 15 amino acids. The V and J ends lost 6 bases and 0 bases, in that order; junction bases with no gene match: 2. Germline lookup yields CDR1 LNHDA and CDR2 SQIVND (reference sequence). CDR3 sequence (DNA): TGTGCCAGTAGACAGGGGCTCTCTGGGGCCAACGTCCTGACTTTC. This codes for CASRQGLSGANVLTF.

As to this clone: In the same sample, other DNA sequences code for this CDR3. V and J are TRBV30 and TRBJ1-1; TRBD1 might be the D (5 bases). Trimming left V 5 bases short and J 1 base short, with 14 bases between. The CDR3 totals 14 residues. The germline CDR1 and CDR2 sequences are GTSNPN and SVGIG (reference sequence). The CDR3 loop is CAWSRGVGNTEAFF. The CDR3 DNA follows: TGTGCCTGGTCACGGGGGGTGGGGAACACTGAAGCTTTCTTT.

The chain couples TRBV5-1 to TRBJ1-1; TRBD1 might be the D (6 bases). V lost 0 bases to trimming and J lost 3 bases, with 12 bases between them. Germline V gene sequence: CDR1 SGHRS, CDR2 YFSETQ. This CDR3 region has 15 residues. CDR3 region: CASSLVGGLDTEAFF. The CDR3 nucleotides are TGCGCCAGCAGCTTGGTAGGGGGATTGGACACTGAAGCTTTCTTT.

The rearrangement links TRBV11-3 to TRBJ2-2; perhaps TRBD2 as D (6 bases). The CDR3 has 15 residues. Trimming removed 3 bases from V and 3 bases from J, with 11 bases in between. In germline, CDR1 is SGHNT, CDR2 YENEEA. CDR3 bases: TGTGCCAGCAGCTTGGGGGGAGATGACACCGGGGAGCTGTTTTTT. This sequence encodes CASSLGGDDTGELFF.

As to this clone: This sequence may be a read error, since a much larger clone differs from it by one base. CDR3 residues: CASSLNRGYEQYF. In DNA, the CDR3 is TGTGCCAGCAGTTTAAACAGGGGCTACGAGCAGTACTTC. The chain combines TRBV27 with TRBJ2-7, with 7 bases aligning to TRBD1. The CDR3 loop spans 13 amino acids. CDR1 is MNHEY and CDR2 is SMNVEV in the germline V gene (reference sequence). The ends lost 2 bases at V and 3 bases at J; junction bases unmatched: 1.

The chain employs TRBV7-9 and TRBJ1-1, with 7 bases aligning to TRBD1. V shed 5 bases, J shed 4 bases, and the junction held 7 bases outside the gene matches. From germline, CDR1 is SEHNR and CDR2 FQNEAQ (reference sequence). The CDR3 loop spans 14 amino acids. DNA for the CDR3: TGTGCCAGCAGCCCCCGGGACAGAATCACTGAAGCTTTCTTT. Its translation is CASSPRDRITEAFF.

A single count supports this clone. The V and J genes are TRBV10-1 and TRBJ2-1; 8 bases fit TRBD2. V lost 0 bases, J lost 7 bases, and 8 bases stayed unmatched. The CDR3 covers 16 residues. The germline V gene has CDR1 WNHNN and CDR2 SYGVQD (reference sequence). The CDR3 sequence is CASSESTLGGGNEQFF. In nucleotides, the CDR3 is TGCGCCAGCAGTGAGTCGACCCTTGGCGGGGGGAATGAGCAGTTCTTC.

The rearrangement joins TRBV6-5 to TRBJ1-1, with D possibly TRBD1 on 5 matching bases. Germline V lookup: CDR1 MNHEY, CDR2 SVGAGI. This CDR3 has 13 amino acids. V was trimmed by 2 bases and J by 4 bases, leaving 8 bases between them. The CDR3 spells CASSYRGGTEAFF. The CDR3 bases are TGTGCCAGCAGTTACAGGGGTGGCACTGAAGCTTTCTTT.

The table lists this clone with a few counts. The chain recombines TRBV28 with TRBJ1-4; 8 bases fit TRBD1. V shed 5 bases and J 5 bases; nucleotides not matched to a gene: 4. CDR3 size: 14 residues. Germline values: CDR1 MDHEN, CDR2 SYDVKM. DNA for the CDR3: TGTGCCAGCAGTACCGACAGGGGCAATGAAAAACTGTTTTTT. Its protein is CASSTDRGNEKLFF.

This clone was observed once. V and J are TRBV19 and TRBJ1-5, with 9 bases fitting TRBD1. Looked up from germline, CDR1 is LNHDA and CDR2 is SQIVND (reference sequence). After removal of 7 bases from V and 7 bases from J, the junction contained 11 bases not matched to a gene. The CDR3 is 15 residues long. CDR3 sequence reads: CASTQNRGQEQPQHF. The CDR3 nucleotides are TGTGCCAGTACCCAAAACAGGGGGCAGGAACAGCCCCAGCATTTT.

The chain links TRBV24-1 to TRBJ1-2; 7 bases map to TRBD1. The CDR3 has 15 residues. V was pared by 2 bases and J by 6 bases, with 8 bases of the junction left unmatched. CDR1 and CDR2 (germline): KGHDR, SFDVKD. The DNA of the CDR3 is TGTGCCACCAGTGATTCGGTACAGGGGCGGGATGGCTACACCTTC. Encoded protein: CATSDSVQGRDGYTF.

This clone was observed a single time. The chain joins TRBV11-2 to TRBJ2-7; D not certain. Germline CDR1 SGHAT, CDR2 FQNNGV. Deletions cut 1 base from V and 0 bases from J, with 10 bases between. The CDR3 spans 15 residues. The DNA of the CDR3 is TGTGCCAGCAGCTTAGTGTCCGGAGACTCCTACGAGCAGTACTTC. Its protein product is CASSLVSGDSYEQYF.

The chain employs TRBV6-5 and TRBJ1-2; possible D gene TRBD1, 6 bases. Between the trimmed V and J ends, which lost 6 bases and 3 bases, there was a span of 17 bases. CDR1 MNHEY and CDR2 SVGAGI come from the germline V gene. The CDR3 has 15 amino acids. CDR3 region: CASRKTGHNDYGYTF. The CDR3 nucleotides are TGTGCCAGCAGGAAGACAGGCCATAATGACTATGGCTACACCTTC.

V usage is TRBV2 and J usage is TRBJ2-7; TRBD2 is a possible D gene (6 bases). Trimming cost V 3 bases and J 7 bases, with 13 bases left between them. The V gene's germline CDR1 is SNHLY and CDR2 FYNNEI. The CDR3 loop spans 13 amino acids. The CDR3: CASSESGAGEQYF. The DNA of the CDR3 is TGTGCCAGCAGTGAGTCCGGGGCGGGGGAGCAGTACTTC.

About this clone itself: The same CDR3 also results from other DNA sequences found in this sample. The gene calls are TRBV2 and TRBJ1-1; 10 bases fit TRBD1. The CDR3 totals 15 residues. V lost 6 bases to trimming and J lost 2 bases; unmatched junction nucleotides: 6. Germline values: CDR1 SNHLY, CDR2 FYNNEI. The CDR3 sequence: CASSGRQGANTEAFF. The CDR3, as DNA: TGTGCCAGCAGCGGCAGACAGGGGGCAAACACTGAAGCTTTCTTT.